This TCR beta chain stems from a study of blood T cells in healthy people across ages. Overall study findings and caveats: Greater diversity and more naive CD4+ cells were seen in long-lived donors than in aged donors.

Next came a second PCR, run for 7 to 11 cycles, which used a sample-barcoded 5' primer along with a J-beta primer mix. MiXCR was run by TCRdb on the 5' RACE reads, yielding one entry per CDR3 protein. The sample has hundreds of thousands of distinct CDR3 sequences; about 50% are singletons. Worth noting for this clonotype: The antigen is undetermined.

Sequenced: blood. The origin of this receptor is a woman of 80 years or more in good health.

This CDR3 is CASLGQLLNTGELFF. CDR3 in DNA: TGTGCCAGCCTCGGGCAGCTACTGAACACCGGGGAGCTGTTTTTT. The chain links TRBV12-3 or TRBV12-4 to TRBJ2-2; D unclear. This CDR3 is 15 amino acids long. With 8 bases removed from V and 1 base from J, the gap between germline ends came to 14 bases.